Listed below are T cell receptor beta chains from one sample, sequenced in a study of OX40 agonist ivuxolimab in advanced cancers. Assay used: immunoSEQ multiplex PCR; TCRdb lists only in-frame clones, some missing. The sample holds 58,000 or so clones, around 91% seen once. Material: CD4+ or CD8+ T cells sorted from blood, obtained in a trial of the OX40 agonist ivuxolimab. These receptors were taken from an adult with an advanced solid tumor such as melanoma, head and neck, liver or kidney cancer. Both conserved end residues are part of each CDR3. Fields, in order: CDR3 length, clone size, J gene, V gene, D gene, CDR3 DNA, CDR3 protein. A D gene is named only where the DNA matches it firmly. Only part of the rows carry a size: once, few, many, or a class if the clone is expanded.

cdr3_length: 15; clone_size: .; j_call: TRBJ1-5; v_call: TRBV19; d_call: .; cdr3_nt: TGTGCCAGTAGTATTCCGGGGACAACAAATCAGCCCCAGCATTTT; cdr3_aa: CASSIPGTTNQPQHF
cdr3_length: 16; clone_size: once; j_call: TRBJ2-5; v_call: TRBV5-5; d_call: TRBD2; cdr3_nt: TGTGCCAGCAGCTTGGTCCCTAGCGGGGGCCAAGAGACCCAGTACTTC; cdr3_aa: CASSLVPSGGQETQYF
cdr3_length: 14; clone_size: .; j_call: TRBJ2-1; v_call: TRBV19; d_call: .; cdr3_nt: TGTGCCAGTAACGGCGAGCGGAGCTACAATGAGCAGTTCTTC; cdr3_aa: CASNGERSYNEQFF
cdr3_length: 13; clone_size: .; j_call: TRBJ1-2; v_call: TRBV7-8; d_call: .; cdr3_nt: TGTGCCAGCAGCTTAGTGGGGGTCTATGGCTACACCTTC; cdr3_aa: CASSLVGVYGYTF
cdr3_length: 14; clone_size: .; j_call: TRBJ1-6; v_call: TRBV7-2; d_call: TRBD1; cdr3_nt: TGTGCCAGCAGCGCGGACAGGGGGAATTCACCCCTCCACTTT; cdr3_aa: CASSADRGNSPLHF
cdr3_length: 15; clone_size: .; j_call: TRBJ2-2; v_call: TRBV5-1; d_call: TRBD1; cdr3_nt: TGCGCCAGCAGCACGGGACAGGGGTGGACCGGGGAGCTGTTTTTT; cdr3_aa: CASSTGQGWTGELFF
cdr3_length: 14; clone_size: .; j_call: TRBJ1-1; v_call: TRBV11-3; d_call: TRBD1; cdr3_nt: TGTGCCAGCAGCTTAGGGACAGGGAACACTGAAGCTTTCTTT; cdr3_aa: CASSLGTGNTEAFF
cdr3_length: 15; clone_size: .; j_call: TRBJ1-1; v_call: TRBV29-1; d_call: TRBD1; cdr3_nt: TGCAGCGTTGGAACCGACAGGGGGCCTTGGACTGAAGCTTTCTTT; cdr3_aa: CSVGTDRGPWTEAFF
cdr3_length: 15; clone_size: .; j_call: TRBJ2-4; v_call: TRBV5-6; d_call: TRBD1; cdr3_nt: TGTGCCAGCAGCGGGACCGGGACAGGGGTAAACATTCAGTACTTC; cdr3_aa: CASSGTGTGVNIQYF
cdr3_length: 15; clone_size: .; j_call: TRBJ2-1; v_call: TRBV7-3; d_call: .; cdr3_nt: TGTGCCAGCAGCCGCGACGGAAGCTCCTACAATGAGCAGTTCTTC; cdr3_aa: CASSRDGSSYNEQFF
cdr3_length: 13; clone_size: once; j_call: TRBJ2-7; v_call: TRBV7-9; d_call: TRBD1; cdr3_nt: TGTGCCAGCAGCGGACAGGACCGCTACGAGCAGTACTTC; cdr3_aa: CASSGQDRYEQYF
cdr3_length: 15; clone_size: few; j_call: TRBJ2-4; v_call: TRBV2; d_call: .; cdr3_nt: TGTGCCAGCAGTGAACAGGGGCTAGCCAAAAACATTCAGTACTTC; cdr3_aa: CASSEQGLAKNIQYF
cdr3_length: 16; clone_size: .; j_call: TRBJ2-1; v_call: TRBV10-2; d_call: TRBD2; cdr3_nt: TGCGCCAGCAGTGAGTCGGTTGCGAGCGGGAGAAATGAGCAGTTCTTC; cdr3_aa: CASSESVASGRNEQFF
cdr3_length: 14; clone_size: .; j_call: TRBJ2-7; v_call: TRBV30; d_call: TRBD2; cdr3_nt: TGTGCCTGCTGGACTAGCGGGAATCCCTACGAGCAGTACTTC; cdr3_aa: CACWTSGNPYEQYF
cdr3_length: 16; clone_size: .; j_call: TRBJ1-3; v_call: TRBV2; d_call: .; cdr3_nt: TGTGCCAGCAGTGAACAGGGAGGGACCTCTGGAAACACCATATATTTT; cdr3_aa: CASSEQGGTSGNTIYF
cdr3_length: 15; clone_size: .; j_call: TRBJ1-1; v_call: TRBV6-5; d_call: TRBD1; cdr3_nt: TGTGCCAGCAGTTACGAGCAGGGGGCAATCACTGAAGCTTTCTTT; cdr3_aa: CASSYEQGAITEAFF
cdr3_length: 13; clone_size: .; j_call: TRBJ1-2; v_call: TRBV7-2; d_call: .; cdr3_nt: TGTGCCAGCAGCCCGACCCAAAGCTATGGCTACACCTTC; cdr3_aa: CASSPTQSYGYTF
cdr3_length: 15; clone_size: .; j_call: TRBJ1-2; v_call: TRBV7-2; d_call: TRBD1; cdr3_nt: TGTGCCAGCAGCTCGGGACAGGGGGCTGTCTATGGCTACACCTTC; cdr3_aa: CASSSGQGAVYGYTF
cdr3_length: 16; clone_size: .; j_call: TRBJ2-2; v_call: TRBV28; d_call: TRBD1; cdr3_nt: TGTGCCAGCAGACCCACGACAGGGAGCAACACCGGGGAGCTGTTTTTT; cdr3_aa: CASRPTTGSNTGELFF
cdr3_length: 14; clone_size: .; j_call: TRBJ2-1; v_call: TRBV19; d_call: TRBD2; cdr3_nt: TGTGCCAGTAGTAACAGCGGGGCTTACAATGAGCAGTTCTTC; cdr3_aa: CASSNSGAYNEQFF
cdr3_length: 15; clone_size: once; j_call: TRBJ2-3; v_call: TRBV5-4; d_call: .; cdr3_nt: TGTGCCAGCAGCCTTAGCTCTTATAGCACAGATACGCAGTATTTT; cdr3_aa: CASSLSSYSTDTQYF
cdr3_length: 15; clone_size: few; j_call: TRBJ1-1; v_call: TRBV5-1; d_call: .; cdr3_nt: TGCGCCAGCAGCTTGGATCCAGGCGCGGGCACTGAAGCTTTCTTT; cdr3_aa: CASSLDPGAGTEAFF
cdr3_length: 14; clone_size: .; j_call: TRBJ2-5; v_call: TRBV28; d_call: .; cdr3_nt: TGTGCCAGCAGCGACAGAGCGATCCAAGAGACCCAGTACTTC; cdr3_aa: CASSDRAIQETQYF
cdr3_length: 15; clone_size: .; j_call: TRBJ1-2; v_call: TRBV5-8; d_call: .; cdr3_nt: TGTGCCAGCAGCCTGGGACACTCAGGGACCTATGGCTACACCTTC; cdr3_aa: CASSLGHSGTYGYTF
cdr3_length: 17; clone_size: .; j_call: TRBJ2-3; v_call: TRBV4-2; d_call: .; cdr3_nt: TGTGCCAGCAGCCAAGATCTGACGGGAGCCATCGCAGATACGCAGTATTTT; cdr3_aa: CASSQDLTGAIADTQYF
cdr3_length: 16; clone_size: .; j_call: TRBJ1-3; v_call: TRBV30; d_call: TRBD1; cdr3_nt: TGTGCCTGGAGTGACTCCCCGAGGACAGGGGGAAACACCATATATTTT; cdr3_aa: CAWSDSPRTGGNTIYF
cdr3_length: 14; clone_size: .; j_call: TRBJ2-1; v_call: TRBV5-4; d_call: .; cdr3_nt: TGTGCCAGCAGCTTGTATGAACCTTACAATGAGCAGTTCTTC; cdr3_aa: CASSLYEPYNEQFF
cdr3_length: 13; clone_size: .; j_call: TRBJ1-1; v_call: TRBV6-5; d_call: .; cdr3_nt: TGTGCCAGCATCCCCGGGACGACGGACGAAGCTTTCTTT; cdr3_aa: CASIPGTTDEAFF
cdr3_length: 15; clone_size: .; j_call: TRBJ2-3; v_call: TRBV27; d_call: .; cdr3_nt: TGTGCCAGCAGCATTGAGGGGAGGAGGTTAGATACGCAGTATTTT; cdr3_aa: CASSIEGRRLDTQYF
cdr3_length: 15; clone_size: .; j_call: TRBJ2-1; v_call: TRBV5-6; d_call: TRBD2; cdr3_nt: TGTGCCAGCACCAAAATGGTAGCGGGGGGTAATGAGCAGTTCTTC; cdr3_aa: CASTKMVAGGNEQFF
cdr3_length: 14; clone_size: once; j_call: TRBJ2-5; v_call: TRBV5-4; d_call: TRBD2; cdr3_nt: TGTGCCAGCAGTTCAAGCGGGAGTGTAGAGACCCAGTACTTC; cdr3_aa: CASSSSGSVETQYF
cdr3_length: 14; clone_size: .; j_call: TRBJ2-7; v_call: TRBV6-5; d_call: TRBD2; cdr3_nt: TGTGCCAGCAGTTACCGTAGCGGGAGATACGAGCAGTACTTC; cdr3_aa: CASSYRSGRYEQYF
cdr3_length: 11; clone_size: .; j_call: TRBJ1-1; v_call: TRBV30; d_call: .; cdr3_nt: TGTGCCTGGAGCATGAACACTGAAGCTTTCTTT; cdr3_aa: CAWSMNTEAFF
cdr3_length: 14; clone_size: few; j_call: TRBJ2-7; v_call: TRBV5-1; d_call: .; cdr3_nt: TGCGCCAGCAGCTTGGACAGTCCCTCCTACGAGCAGTACTTC; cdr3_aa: CASSLDSPSYEQYF
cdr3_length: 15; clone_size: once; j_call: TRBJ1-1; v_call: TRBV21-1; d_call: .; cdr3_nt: TGTGCCAGCAGCAACGATTGTCAGAGGAACACTGAAGCTTTCTTT; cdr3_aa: CASSNDCQRNTEAFF
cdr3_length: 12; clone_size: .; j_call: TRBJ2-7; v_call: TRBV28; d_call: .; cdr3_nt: TGTGCCACCGGGGTGGCGAACTACGAGCAGTACTTC; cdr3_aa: CATGVANYEQYF
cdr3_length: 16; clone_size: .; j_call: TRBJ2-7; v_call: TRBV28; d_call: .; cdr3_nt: TGTGCCAGCAGTTTACCCCGCCTGACAGAGTTCGGCGAGCAGTACTTC; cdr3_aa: CASSLPRLTEFGEQYF
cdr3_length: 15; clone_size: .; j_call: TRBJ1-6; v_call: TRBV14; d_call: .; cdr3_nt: TGTGCCAGCAGCCAAGATGGGCTTGTGGGATCACCCCTCCACTTT; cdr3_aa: CASSQDGLVGSPLHF
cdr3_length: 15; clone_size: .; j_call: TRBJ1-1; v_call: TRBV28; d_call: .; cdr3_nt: TGTGCCAGCAGTTTGTGGACACCGAGTACCACTGAAGCTTTCTTT; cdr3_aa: CASSLWTPSTTEAFF
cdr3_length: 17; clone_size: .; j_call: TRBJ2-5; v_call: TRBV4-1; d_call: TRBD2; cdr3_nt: TGCGCCAGCAGCCGCCGGCAGGGAGCGGGGCCACAAGAGACCCAGTACTTC; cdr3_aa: CASSRRQGAGPQETQYF
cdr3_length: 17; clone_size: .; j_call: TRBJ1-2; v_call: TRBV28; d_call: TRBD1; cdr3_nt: TGTGCCAGCAGTTTGTCCGGGACAGGGCCGAGGAACTATGGCTACACCTTC; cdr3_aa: CASSLSGTGPRNYGYTF
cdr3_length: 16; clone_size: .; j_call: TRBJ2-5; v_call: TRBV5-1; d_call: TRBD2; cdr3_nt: TGCGCCAGCAGCTTGAGCGGGGGCGAAAACCAAGAGACCCAGTACTTC; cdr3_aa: CASSLSGGENQETQYF
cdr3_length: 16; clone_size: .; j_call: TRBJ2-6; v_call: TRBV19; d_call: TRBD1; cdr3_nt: TGTGCCAGTAGTACAGGGGGCACTCGAGGGGCCAACGTCCTGACTTTC; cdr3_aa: CASSTGGTRGANVLTF